This entry describes one T cell receptor beta chain. Antigen: not known. The data belong to a study of shared clonotypes between healthy human individuals. General study findings and limits: Estimated richness was generally greater in naive than memory subsets.

Produced via immunoSEQ multiplex PCR; TCRdb's table is partial and in-frame only. The sample records some 2,000,000 clones, 85% to 95% being singletons. Per the germline V gene, CDR1 is MNHEY and CDR2 is SVGAGI. The V end was cut by 6 bases, the J end by 4 bases, with 12 bases between. The CDR3 is 13 residues long. The sample was naive CD4+ T cells sorted from blood. The subset: CD45RA+ positively selected. The TCR was taken from a man between 18 and 29 years old in good health. V usage is TRBV6-5 and J usage is TRBJ1-2; the D gene is possibly TRBD1 (5 bases). In DNA, the CDR3 is TGTGCCAGCAGAACCCAGGGAGCCTATGGCTACACCTTC. Translated: CASRTQGAYGYTF.